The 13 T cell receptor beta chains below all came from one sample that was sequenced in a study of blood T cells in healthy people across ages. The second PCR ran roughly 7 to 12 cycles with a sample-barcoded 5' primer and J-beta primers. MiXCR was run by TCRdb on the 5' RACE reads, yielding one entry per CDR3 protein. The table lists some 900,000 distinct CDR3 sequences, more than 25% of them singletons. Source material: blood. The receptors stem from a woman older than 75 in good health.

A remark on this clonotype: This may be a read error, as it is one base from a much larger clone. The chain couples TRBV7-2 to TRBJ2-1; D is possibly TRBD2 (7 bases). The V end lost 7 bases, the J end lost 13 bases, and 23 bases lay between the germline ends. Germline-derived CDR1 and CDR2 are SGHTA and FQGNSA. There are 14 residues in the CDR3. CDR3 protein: CASTAGGLEETQFF. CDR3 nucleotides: TGTGCCAGCACGGCCGGGGGGCTAGAAGAGACCCAGTTCTTC.

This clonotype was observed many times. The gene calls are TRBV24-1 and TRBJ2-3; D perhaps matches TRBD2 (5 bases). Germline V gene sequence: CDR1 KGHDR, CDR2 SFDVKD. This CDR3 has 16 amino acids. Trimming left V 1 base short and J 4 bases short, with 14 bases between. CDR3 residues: CATSDFRGSEADTQYF. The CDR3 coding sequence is TGTGCCACCAGTGATTTTCGAGGGAGTGAGGCAGATACGCAGTATTTT.

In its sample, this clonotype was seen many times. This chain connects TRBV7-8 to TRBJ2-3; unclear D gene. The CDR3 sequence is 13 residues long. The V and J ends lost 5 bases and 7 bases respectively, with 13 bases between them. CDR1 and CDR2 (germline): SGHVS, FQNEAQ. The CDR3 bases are TGTGCCAGCAGCCAAGCCATGGGGAATACGCAGTATTTT. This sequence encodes CASSQAMGNTQYF.

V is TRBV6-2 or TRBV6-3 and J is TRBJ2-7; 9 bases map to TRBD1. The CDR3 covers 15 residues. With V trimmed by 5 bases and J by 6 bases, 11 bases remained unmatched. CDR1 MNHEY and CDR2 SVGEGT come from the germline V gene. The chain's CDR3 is CASSTLQGASCEQYF. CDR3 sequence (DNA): TGTGCCAGCAGTACCTTACAGGGGGCCAGCTGCGAGCAGTACTTC.

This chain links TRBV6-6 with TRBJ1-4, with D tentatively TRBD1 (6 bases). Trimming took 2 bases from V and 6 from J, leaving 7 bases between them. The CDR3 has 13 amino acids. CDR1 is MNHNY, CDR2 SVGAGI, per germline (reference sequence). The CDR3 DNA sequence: TGTGCCAGCAGTTACGCAGGGGATGAAAAACTGTTTTTT. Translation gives CASSYAGDEKLFF.

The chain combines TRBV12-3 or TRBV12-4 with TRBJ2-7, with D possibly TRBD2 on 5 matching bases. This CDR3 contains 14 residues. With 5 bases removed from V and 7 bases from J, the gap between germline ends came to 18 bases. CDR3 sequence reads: CASSLRTQYNEQYF. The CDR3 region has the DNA TGTGCCAGCAGTCTAAGGACTCAATACAATGAGCAGTACTTC.

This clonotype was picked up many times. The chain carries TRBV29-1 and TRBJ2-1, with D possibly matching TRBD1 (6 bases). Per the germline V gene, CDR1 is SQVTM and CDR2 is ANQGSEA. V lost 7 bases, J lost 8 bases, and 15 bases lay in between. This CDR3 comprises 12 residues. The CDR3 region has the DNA TGCAGCGCCTCCACAGGGTTCCATGAGCAGTTCTTC. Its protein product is CSASTGFHEQFF.

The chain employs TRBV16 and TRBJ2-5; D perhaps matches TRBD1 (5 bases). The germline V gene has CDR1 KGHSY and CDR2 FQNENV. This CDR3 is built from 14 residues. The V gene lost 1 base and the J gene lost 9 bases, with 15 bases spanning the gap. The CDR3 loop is CASSQLQGVESQYF. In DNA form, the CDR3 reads TGTGCCAGCAGCCAATTGCAGGGCGTTGAGTCCCAGTACTTC.

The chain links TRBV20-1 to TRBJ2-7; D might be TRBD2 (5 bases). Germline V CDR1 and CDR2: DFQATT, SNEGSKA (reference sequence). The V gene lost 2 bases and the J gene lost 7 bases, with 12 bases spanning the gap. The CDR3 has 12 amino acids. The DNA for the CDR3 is TGCAGTGCTAGACGTACCACGGGGGAGCAGTACTTC. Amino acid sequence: CSARRTTGEQYF.

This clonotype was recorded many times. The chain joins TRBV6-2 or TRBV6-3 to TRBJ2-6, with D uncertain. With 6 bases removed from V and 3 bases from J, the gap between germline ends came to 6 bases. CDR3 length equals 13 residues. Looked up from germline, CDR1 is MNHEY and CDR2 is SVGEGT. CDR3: CASRRHGANVLTF. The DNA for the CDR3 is TGTGCCAGCAGGCGACATGGGGCCAACGTCCTGACTTTC.

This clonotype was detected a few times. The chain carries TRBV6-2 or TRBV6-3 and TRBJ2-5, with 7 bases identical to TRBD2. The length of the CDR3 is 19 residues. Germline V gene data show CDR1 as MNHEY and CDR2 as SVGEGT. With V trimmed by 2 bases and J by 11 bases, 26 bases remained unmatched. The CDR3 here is CASSYSPRPTSFDYNEQYF. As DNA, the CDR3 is TGTGCCAGCAGTTACAGTCCCCGACCGACTAGCTTCGACTACAATGAGCAGTACTTC.

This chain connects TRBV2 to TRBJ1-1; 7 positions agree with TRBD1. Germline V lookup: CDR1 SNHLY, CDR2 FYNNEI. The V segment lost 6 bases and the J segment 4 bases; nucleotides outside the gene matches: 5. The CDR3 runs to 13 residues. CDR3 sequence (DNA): TGTGCCAGCAGGGGACAGAGAAGCACTGAAGCTTTCTTT. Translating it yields CASRGQRSTEAFF.

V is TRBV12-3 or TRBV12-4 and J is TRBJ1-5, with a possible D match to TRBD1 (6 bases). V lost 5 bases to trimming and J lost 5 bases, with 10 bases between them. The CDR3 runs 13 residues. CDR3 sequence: CASSGRGDQPQHF. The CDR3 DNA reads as TGTGCCAGCAGTGGGAGGGGGGATCAGCCCCAGCATTTT.